The rows below give T cell receptor beta chains drawn from one sample of a study of graft-versus-host responses after intestinal transplantation. Some clones are missing from TCRdb's copy, which holds only in-frame ones; the method was immunoSEQ multiplex PCR. This sample has about 98,000 clones, with more than 75% found just once. Sample: PBMCs, taken 255 days after intestinal transplant. Every receptor here comes from a human patient who received an intestinal transplant, so some T cells may come from the graft donor. Both conserved end residues are part of each CDR3. A D gene is named only where the DNA matches it firmly. A row's size may be missing; if present it is once, few, many or a size class.

>TRBD2|TRBV2|TRBJ2-7|once
TGTGCCAGCAGTGGGGGGGGATACGAGCAGTACTTC
CASSGGGYEQYF
>TRBD2|TRBV30|TRBJ2-3|once
TGTGCCTGGAGTTCCCATCCTACTAGCGGGGGCACAGATACGCAGTATTTT
CAWSSHPTSGGTDTQYF
>TRBD2|TRBV27|TRBJ2-7|.
TGTGCCAGCTCCCCCGGACTAGAAGTAGTCGAGCAGTACTTC
CASSPGLEVVEQYF
>TRBD2|TRBV7-9|TRBJ2-1|.
TGTGCCAGCAGCTTCGCAGCGGGGAGCTACAATGAGCAGTTCTTC
CASSFAAGSYNEQFF
>.|TRBV10-3|TRBJ2-7|.
TGTGCCATCAGTGAGGGGTTCTACGAGCAGTACTTC
CAISEGFYEQYF
>.|TRBV28|TRBJ2-3|.
TGTGCCAGCAGTCTACCCCTGACGGGGGCAAGGACAGATACGCAGTATTTT
CASSLPLTGARTDTQYF
>.|TRBV29-1|TRBJ2-4|.
TGCAGCGTCGGGGTGGGGGCTGATCCGTCCAAAAACATTCAGTACTTC
CSVGVGADPSKNIQYF
>.|TRBV6-5|TRBJ1-3|.
TGTGCCCTGGGAAACACCATATATTTT
CALGNTIYF
>TRBD1|TRBV6-1|TRBJ2-2|.
TGTGCCAGCAGTGTAAGGAACAGGGGGTCCGGGGAGCTGTTTTTT
CASSVRNRGSGELFF
>.|TRBV28|TRBJ1-1|.
TGTGCCAGCAGTAAGGAACTAGGGGGAAACACTGAAGCTTTCTTT
CASSKELGGNTEAFF
>TRBD1|TRBV5-6|TRBJ1-3|.
TGTGCCAGCAGCTTACCCGGGACAGGGGATCTGGCTGGAAACACCATATATTTT
CASSLPGTGDLAGNTIYF
>.|TRBV4-3|TRBJ1-1|.
TGCGCCAGCAGCCAAGTTTCCAACACTGAAGCTTTCTTT
CASSQVSNTEAFF
>.|TRBV5-1|TRBJ2-1|.
TGCGCCAGCAGCGTGGGTAACTCCTACAATGAGCAGTTCTTC
CASSVGNSYNEQFF
>TRBD2|TRBV25-1|TRBJ2-7|once
TGTGCCAGCAGAAATAGCGGGAGATCGGGCGAGCAGTACTTC
CASRNSGRSGEQYF
>.|TRBV18|TRBJ2-2|few
TGTGCCAGCTCACCGGACCCCGGGGCGAACACCGGGGAGCTGTTTTTT
CASSPDPGANTGELFF
>TRBD1|TRBV2|TRBJ1-3|.
TGTTCAGGGAGCCCGACAGGGGGAAACACCATATATTTT
CSGSPTGGNTIYF
>.|TRBV5-6|TRBJ1-4|.
TGTGCCAGCAGCTTGGAGGACATGGAGGAAAAACTGTTTTTT
CASSLEDMEEKLFF
>.|TRBV15|TRBJ2-2|.
TGTGCCACCAGCAGAAAACAGGTTAACACCGGGGAGCTGTTTTTT
CATSRKQVNTGELFF
>TRBD1|TRBV6-5|TRBJ1-2|once
TGTGCCAGCAGTTACGGGACAGGGCTTAACTATGGCTACACCTTC
CASSYGTGLNYGYTF
>TRBD1|TRBV5-1|TRBJ2-3|.
TGCGCCAGCAGCTTGTGGGGACAGGGGGCGACAGATACGCAGTATTTT
CASSLWGQGATDTQYF
>.|TRBV29-1|TRBJ1-2|.
TGCAGCCCAAGGAGTGACTATGGCTACACCTTC
CSPRSDYGYTF
>.|TRBV28|TRBJ1-1|.
TGTGCCAGCAGTTTGGCGGCGAACACTGAAGCTTTCTTT
CASSLAANTEAFF
>.|TRBV30|TRBJ2-3|.
TGTGCTTCCAGGGGAACAGATACGCAGTATTTT
CASRGTDTQYF
>.|TRBV10-2|TRBJ1-2|.
TGCGCCAGCAGTATTCAGCGCGAAGGTGGCTACACCTTC
CASSIQREGGYTF
>TRBD2|TRBV6-4|TRBJ2-7|.
TGTGCCAGGGGAGGGCAGGTAATTACCTACGAGCAGTACTTC
CARGGQVITYEQYF
>TRBD1|TRBV14|TRBJ1-3|once
TGTGCCAGCAGCCCGGACAGGGTGGACACCATATATTTT
CASSPDRVDTIYF
>.|TRBV7-2|TRBJ1-2|.
TGTGCCAGCAGCTTAAACCCGACAGGTTTCGGCTACACCTTC
CASSLNPTGFGYTF
>.|TRBV11-2|TRBJ1-4|.
TGTGCCAGCAGCTTAAGAGGGCCTAATGAAAAACTGTTTTTT
CASSLRGPNEKLFF
>.|TRBV4-1|TRBJ1-5|few
TGCGCCAGCAGCCAAGAATTAGGACAGATCAATCAGCCCCAGCATTTT
CASSQELGQINQPQHF
>.|TRBV28|TRBJ1-2|.
TGTGCCAGCAAAATGGGCCCGCCTCCCTATGGCTACACCTTC
CASKMGPPPYGYTF
>.|TRBV5-1|TRBJ2-6|.
TGCGCCAGCAGCGCCCAAGAGTTCTCTGGGGCCAACGTCCTGACTTTC
CASSAQEFSGANVLTF
>.|TRBV28|TRBJ1-4|few
TGTGCCAGCAGTTCGCTAAATGAAAAACTGTTTTTT
CASSSLNEKLFF
>.|TRBV29-1|TRBJ2-3|.
TGCAGCGTTGGAGTCGCGGGGAATCGAGATACGCAGTATTTT
CSVGVAGNRDTQYF
>TRBD1|TRBV28|TRBJ1-4|.
TGTGCCAGCAGGCTCTTCGACAGGGGTAATGAAAAACTGTTTTTT
CASRLFDRGNEKLFF
>TRBD1|TRBV27|TRBJ1-5|.
TGTGCCAGCAGTTTCTCCGGACAGGGCCAGCCCCAGCATTTT
CASSFSGQGQPQHF
>.|TRBV13|TRBJ2-3|.
TGTGCCAGCAGTTCTAGGAGAGATACGCAGTATTTT
CASSSRRDTQYF
>TRBD1|TRBV7-9|TRBJ2-3|.
TGTGCCAGCAGCCCCCAGGGGGTGACGGCCAACACAGATACGCAGTATTTT
CASSPQGVTANTDTQYF
>.|TRBV5-4|TRBJ2-2|.
TGTGCCAGCAGCTTGGGTGGGGAAGGTGGTAACACCGGGGAGCTGTTTTTT
CASSLGGEGGNTGELFF
>.|TRBV6-5|TRBJ1-2|.
TGTGCCAGCAGACCCAACCCTTCAGAGGGCTACACCTTC
CASRPNPSEGYTF
>.|TRBV23-1|TRBJ2-1|.
TGCGCCAGCAGTCAAGGTGATTGGGCAGACATAACTTATAATGAGCAGTTCTTC
CASSQGDWADITYNEQFF
>.|TRBV7-9|TRBJ2-3|.
TGTGCCAGCACCTCAGGGGAAGGCTTCAGAACAGATACGCAGTATTTT
CASTSGEGFRTDTQYF
>TRBD1|TRBV15|TRBJ1-2|.
TGTGCCACCAGCAGCTCCGCGGACAGGGCCTCCTCTCGAAAGGGCTACACCTTC
CATSSSADRASSRKGYTF
>.|TRBV30|TRBJ2-1|.
TGTGCCTGGAGTGTGCAAGGGAATGAGCAGTTCTTC
CAWSVQGNEQFF
>.|TRBV2|TRBJ1-6|.
TGTGCCAGCAGTTACAGGGTCGGCAATTCACCCCTCCACTTT
CASSYRVGNSPLHF
>.|TRBV4-2|TRBJ1-5|.
TGTGCCAGCAGCCAAGAGACAACGAATCAGCCCCAGCATTTT
CASSQETTNQPQHF
>TRBD2|TRBV6-1|TRBJ2-7|.
TGTGCCAGCAGGGGAGGGGTAGCCGAGCAGTACTTC
CASRGGVAEQYF
>TRBD1|TRBV4-1|TRBJ2-5|.
TGCGCCAGCAGCCCGGTGGAGACAGGGGGTCTACAGACCCAGTACTTC
CASSPVETGGLQTQYF
>.|TRBV6-5|TRBJ2-5|.
TGTGCCAGCAGTTACTCGCGACAGCACCAAGAGACCCAGTACTTC
CASSYSRQHQETQYF
>.|TRBV29-1|TRBJ2-2|.
TGCAGCGTTCTAGGGGACACCGGGGAGCTGTTTTTT
CSVLGDTGELFF
>TRBD2|TRBV11-2|TRBJ2-7|.
TGTGCCAGCAGCTTGCCCGGACTAGCCCGGTCCTACGAGCAGTACTTC
CASSLPGLARSYEQYF